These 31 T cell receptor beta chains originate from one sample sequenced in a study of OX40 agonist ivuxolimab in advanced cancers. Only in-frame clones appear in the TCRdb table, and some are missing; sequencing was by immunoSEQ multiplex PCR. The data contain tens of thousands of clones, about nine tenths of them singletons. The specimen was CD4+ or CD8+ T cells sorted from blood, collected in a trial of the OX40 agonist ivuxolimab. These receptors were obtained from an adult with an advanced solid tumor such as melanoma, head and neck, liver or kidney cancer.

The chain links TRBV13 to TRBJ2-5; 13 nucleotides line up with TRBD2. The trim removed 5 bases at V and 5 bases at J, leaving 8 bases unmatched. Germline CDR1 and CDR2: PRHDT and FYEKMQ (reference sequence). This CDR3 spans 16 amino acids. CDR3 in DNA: TGTGCCAGCAGCGGTCGGACTAGCGGGAGAAGGGAGACCCAGTACTTC. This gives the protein CASSGRTSGRRETQYF.

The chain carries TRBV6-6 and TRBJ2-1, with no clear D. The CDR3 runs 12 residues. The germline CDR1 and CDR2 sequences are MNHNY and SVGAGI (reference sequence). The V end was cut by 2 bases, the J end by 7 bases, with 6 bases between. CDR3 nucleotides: TGTGCCAGCAGTTACGTTATAAATGAGCAGTTCTTC. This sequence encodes CASSYVINEQFF.

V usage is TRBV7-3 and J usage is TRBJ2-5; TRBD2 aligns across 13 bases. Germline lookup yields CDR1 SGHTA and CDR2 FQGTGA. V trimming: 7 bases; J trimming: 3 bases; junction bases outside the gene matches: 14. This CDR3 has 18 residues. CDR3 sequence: CASIPPEGTSGAKETQYF. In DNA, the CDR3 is TGTGCCAGCATCCCCCCGGAAGGGACTAGCGGGGCGAAAGAGACCCAGTACTTC.

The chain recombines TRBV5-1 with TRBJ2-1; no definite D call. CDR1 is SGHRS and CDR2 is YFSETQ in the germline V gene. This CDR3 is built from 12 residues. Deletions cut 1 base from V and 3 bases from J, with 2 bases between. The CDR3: CASSLLYNEQFF. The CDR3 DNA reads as TGCGCCAGCAGCTTGCTCTACAATGAGCAGTTCTTC.

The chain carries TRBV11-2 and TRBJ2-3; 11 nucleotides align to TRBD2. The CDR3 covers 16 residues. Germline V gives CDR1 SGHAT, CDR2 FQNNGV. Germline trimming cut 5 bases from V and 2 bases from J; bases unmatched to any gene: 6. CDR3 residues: CASSPVGLAVTDTQYF. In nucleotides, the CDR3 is TGTGCCAGCAGCCCGGTGGGACTAGCGGTCACAGATACGCAGTATTTT.

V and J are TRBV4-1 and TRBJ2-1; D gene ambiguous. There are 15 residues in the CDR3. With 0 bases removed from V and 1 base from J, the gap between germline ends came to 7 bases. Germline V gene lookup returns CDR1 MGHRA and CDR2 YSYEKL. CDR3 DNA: TGCGCCAGCAGCCAAGAAACAGCGTCCTACAATGAGCAGTTCTTC. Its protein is CASSQETASYNEQFF.

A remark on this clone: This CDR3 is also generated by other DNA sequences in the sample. The CDR3 DNA sequence: TGTGCCAGCAGCCTGGGCCTGTCTGAAGCTTTCTTT. Its protein product is CASSLGLSEAFF. The chain combines TRBV5-4 with TRBJ1-1; D gene unclear. This CDR3 spans 12 amino acids. Germline values: CDR1 SGHNT, CDR2 YYREEE (reference sequence). V lost 4 bases, J lost 6 bases, and 10 bases lay in between.

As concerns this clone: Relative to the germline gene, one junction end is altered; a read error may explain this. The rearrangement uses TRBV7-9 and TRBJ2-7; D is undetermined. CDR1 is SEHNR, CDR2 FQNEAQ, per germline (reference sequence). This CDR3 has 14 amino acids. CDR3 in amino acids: CASSQEVLSYEQYF. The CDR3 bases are TGCGCCAGCAGCCAAGAGGTTTTATCCTACGAGCAGTACTTC. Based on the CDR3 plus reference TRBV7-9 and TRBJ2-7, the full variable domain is DTGVSQNPRHKITKRGQNVTFRCDPISEHNRLYWYRQTLGQGPEFLTYFQNEAQLEKSRLLSDRFSAERPKGSFSTLEIQRTEQGDSAMYLCASSQEVLSYEQYFGPGTRLTVT.

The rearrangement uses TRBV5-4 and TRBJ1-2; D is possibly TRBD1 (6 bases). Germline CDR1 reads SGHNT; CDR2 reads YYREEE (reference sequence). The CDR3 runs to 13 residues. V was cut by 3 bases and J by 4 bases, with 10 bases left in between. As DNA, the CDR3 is TGTGCCAGCAGCTGGACAGAAGGCTATGGCTACACCTTC. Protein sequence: CASSWTEGYGYTF.

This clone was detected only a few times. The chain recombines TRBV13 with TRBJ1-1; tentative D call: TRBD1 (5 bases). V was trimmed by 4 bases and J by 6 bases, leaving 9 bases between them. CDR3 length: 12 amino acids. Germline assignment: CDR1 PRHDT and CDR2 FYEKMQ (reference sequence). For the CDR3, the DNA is TGTGCCAGCAGCTATGGACAAGCTGAAGCTTTCTTT. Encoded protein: CASSYGQAEAFF.

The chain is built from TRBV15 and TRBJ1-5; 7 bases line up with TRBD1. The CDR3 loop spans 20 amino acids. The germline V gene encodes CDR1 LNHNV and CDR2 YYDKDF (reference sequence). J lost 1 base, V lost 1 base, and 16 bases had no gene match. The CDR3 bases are TGTGCCACCAGCAGAGGTCCGGGACAGCCGCCTCGAGGGAGCAATCAGCCCCAGCATTTT. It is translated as CATSRGPGQPPRGSNQPQHF. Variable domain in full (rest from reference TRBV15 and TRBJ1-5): DAMVIQNPRYQVTQFGKPVTLSCSQTLNHNVMYWYQQKSSQAPKLLFHYYDKDFNNEADTPDNFQSRRPNTSFCFLDIRSPGLGDTAMYLCATSRGPGQPPRGSNQPQHFGDGTRLSIL.

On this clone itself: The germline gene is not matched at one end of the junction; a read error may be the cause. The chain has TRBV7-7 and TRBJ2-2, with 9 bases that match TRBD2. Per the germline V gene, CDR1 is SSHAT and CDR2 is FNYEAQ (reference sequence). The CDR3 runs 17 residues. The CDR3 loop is CASSADPGLARPGELFF. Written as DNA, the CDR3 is TGTGCTAGCAGCGCCGACCCGGGACTAGCTCGTCCCGGGGAGCTGTTTTTT. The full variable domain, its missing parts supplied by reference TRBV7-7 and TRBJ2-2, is GAGVSQSPRYKVTKRGQDVTLRCDPISSHATLYWYQQALGQGPEFLTYFNYEAQPDKSGLPSDRFSAERPEGSISTLTIQRTEQRDSAMYRCASSADPGLARPGELFFGEGSRLTVL.

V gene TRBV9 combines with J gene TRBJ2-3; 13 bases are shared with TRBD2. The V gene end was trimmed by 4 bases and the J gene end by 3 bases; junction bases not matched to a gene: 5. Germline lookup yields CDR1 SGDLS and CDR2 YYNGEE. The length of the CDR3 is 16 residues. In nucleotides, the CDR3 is TGTGCCAGCAGCTTAGGGACTAGCGGGGTAACAGATACGCAGTATTTT. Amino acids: CASSLGTSGVTDTQYF. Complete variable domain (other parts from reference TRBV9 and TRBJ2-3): DSGVTQTPKHLITATGQRVTLRCSPRSGDLSVYWYQQSLDQGLQFLIQYYNGEERAKGNILERFSAQQFPDLHSELNLSSLELGDSALYFCASSLGTSGVTDTQYFGPGTRLTVL.

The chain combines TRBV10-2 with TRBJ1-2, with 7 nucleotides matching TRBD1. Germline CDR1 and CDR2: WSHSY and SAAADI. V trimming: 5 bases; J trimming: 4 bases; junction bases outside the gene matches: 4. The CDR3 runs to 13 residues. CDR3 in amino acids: CASSLRQGYGYTF. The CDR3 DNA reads TGCGCCAGCAGTCTTAGACAGGGCTATGGCTACACCTTC.

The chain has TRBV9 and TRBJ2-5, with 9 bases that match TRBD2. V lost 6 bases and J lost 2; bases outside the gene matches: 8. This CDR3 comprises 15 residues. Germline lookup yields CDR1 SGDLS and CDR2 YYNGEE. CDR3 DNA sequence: TGTGCCAGCACCTTAGCGGGAGCACTTCAAGAGACCCAGTACTTC. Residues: CASTLAGALQETQYF. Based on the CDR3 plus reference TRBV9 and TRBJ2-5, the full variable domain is DSGVTQTPKHLITATGQRVTLRCSPRSGDLSVYWYQQSLDQGLQFLIQYYNGEERAKGNILERFSAQQFPDLHSELNLSSLELGDSALYFCASTLAGALQETQYFGPGTRLLVL.

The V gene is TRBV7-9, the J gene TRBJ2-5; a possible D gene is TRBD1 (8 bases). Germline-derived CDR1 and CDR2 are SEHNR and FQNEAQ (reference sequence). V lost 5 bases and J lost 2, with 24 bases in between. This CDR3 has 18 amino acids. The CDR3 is CASSTRTGRGEVQETQYF. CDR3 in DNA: TGTGCCAGCAGCACCCGGACAGGGAGGGGGGAGGTTCAAGAGACCCAGTACTTC.

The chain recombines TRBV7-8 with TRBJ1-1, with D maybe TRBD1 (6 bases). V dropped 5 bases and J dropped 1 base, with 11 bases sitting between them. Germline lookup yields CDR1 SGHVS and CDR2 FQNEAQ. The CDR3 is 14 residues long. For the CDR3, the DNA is TGTGCCAGCAGCCCCTGGACAGCGAACACTGAAGCTTTCTTT. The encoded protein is CASSPWTANTEAFF.

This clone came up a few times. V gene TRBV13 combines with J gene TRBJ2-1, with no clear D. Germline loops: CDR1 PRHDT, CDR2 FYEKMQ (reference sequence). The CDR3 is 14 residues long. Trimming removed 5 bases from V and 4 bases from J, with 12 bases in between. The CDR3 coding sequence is TGTGCCAGCAGCACAGAGACCGGGTACAATGAGCAGTTCTTC. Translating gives CASSTETGYNEQFF.

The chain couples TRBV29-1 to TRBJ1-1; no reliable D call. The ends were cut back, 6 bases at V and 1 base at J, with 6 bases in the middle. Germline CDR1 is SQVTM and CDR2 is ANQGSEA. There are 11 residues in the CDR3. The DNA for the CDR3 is TGCAGCGTGCTAGGGAACACTGAAGCTTTCTTT. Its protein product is CSVLGNTEAFF.

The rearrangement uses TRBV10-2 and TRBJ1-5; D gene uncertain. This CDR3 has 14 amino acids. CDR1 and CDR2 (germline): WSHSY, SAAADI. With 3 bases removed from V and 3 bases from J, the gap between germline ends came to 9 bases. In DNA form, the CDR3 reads TGCGCCAGCAGTGATTTACAGATCAATCAGCCCCAGCATTTT. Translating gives CASSDLQINQPQHF.

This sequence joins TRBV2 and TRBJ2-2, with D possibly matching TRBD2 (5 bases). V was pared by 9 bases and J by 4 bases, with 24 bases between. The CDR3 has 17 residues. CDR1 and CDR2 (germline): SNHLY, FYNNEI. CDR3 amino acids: CASLSPGLAGPTGELFF. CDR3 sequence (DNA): TGTGCCAGTCTATCACCAGGCCTAGCTGGACCCACCGGGGAGCTGTTTTTT.

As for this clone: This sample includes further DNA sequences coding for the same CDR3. The CDR3 sequence: CASSPPGGGITGELFF. Here the CDR3 DNA reads TGTGCCAGCTCACCACCGGGCGGAGGGATAACCGGGGAGCTGTTTTTT. V gene TRBV18 combines with J gene TRBJ2-2, with D possibly matching TRBD2 (6 bases). The germline V gene encodes CDR1 KGHSH and CDR2 LQKENI. The CDR3 has 16 amino acids. V lost 0 bases, J lost 5 bases, and 13 bases lay in between.

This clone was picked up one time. The CDR3 DNA sequence: TGCGCCAGCAGCATTGGACTAGCGGGCACAGATACGCAGTATTTT. This sequence encodes CASSIGLAGTDTQYF. This sequence joins TRBV5-1 and TRBJ2-3; 10 positions agree with TRBD2. The germline V gene encodes CDR1 SGHRS and CDR2 YFSETQ. Trimming cost V 4 bases and J 1 base; bases outside gene matches: 3. CDR3 length equals 15 residues.

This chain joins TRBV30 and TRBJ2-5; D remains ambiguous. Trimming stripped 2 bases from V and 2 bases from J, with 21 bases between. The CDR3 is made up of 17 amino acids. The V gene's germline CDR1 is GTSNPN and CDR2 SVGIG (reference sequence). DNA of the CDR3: TGTGCCTGGAGTATCATGTACCCTGGGCAGCCGCAAGAGACCCAGTACTTC. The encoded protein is CAWSIMYPGQPQETQYF.

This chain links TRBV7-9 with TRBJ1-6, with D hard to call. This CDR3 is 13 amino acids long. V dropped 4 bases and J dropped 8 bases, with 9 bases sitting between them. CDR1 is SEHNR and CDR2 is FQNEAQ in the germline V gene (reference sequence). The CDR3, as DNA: TGTGCCAGCAGCTCCGGGGAATATTCACCCCTCCACTTT. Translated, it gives CASSSGEYSPLHF.

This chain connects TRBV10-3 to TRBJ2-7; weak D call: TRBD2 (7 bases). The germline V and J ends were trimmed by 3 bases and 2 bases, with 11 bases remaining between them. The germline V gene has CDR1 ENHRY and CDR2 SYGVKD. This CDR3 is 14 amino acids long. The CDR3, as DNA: TGTGCCATCAGTGAAGGGGGAGGGCCCTACGAGCAGTACGTC. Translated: CAISEGGGPYEQYV.

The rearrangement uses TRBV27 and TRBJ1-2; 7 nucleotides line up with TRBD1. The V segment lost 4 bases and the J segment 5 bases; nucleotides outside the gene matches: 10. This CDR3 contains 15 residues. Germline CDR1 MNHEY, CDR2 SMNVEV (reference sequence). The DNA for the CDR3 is TGTGCCAGCAGTTATGAGGGGGCGGCGGGTTATGGCTACACCTTC. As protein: CASSYEGAAGYGYTF.

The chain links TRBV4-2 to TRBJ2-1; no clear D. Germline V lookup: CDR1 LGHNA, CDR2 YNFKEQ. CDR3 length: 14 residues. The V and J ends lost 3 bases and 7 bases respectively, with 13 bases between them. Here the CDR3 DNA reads TGTGCCAGCAGCCATCTGGCCATAGGGAATGAGCAGTTCTTC. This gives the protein CASSHLAIGNEQFF.

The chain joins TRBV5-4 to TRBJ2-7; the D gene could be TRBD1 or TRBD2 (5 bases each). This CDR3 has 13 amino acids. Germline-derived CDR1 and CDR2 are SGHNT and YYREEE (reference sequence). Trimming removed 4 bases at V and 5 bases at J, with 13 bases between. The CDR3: CASSNRDANEQYF. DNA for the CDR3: TGTGCCAGCAGCAACCGGGACGCTAACGAGCAGTACTTC.

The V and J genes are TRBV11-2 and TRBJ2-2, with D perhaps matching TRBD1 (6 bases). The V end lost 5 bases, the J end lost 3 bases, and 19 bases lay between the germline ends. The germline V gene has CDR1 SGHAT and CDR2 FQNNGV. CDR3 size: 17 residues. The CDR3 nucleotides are TGTGCCAGCAGCCCAGAGGGCTGGGGGCTTGACACCGGGGAGCTGTTTTTT. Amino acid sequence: CASSPEGWGLDTGELFF. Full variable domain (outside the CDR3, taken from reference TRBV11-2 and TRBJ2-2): EAGVAQSPRYKIIEKRQSVAFWCNPISGHATLYWYQQILGQGPKLLIQFQNNGVVDDSQLPKDRFSAERLKGVDSTLKIQPAKLEDSAVYLCASSPEGWGLDTGELFFGEGSRLTVL.

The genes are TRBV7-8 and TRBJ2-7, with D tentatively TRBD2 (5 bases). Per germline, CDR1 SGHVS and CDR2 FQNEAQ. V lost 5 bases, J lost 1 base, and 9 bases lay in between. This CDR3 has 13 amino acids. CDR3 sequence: CASSPPGSYEQYF. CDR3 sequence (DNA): TGTGCCAGCAGCCCGCCGGGGTCCTACGAGCAGTACTTC.